The source of this T cell receptor (beta chain) is a study of identical twins. In TCRdb, the 5' RACE reads were re-called with MiXCR into one record per CDR3 protein. The sample shows hundreds of thousands of distinct CDR3 sequences, 15% to 20% of them seen only once. This sample also appeared in a second study, on T cells expressing NK-cell markers. That source notes: Six donors carried dominant NKG2C+ clonotypes that made up roughly 1.0-7.0% of their CD8+ T cells.

Sequencing was performed on PBMCs. The source of this sequence is a woman aged 18-29 years in good health.

In DNA, the CDR3 is TGTGCCAGCAGTGAATATAGGCGAGCGGGAGTAGGATACAATGAGCAGTTCTTC. This codes for CASSEYRRAGVGYNEQFF. The genes are TRBV25-1 and TRBJ2-1, with 8 bases that match TRBD2. V lost 0 bases and J lost 4; bases outside the gene matches: 11. The V gene's germline CDR1 is MGHDK and CDR2 SYGVNS. This CDR3 is 18 amino acids long.